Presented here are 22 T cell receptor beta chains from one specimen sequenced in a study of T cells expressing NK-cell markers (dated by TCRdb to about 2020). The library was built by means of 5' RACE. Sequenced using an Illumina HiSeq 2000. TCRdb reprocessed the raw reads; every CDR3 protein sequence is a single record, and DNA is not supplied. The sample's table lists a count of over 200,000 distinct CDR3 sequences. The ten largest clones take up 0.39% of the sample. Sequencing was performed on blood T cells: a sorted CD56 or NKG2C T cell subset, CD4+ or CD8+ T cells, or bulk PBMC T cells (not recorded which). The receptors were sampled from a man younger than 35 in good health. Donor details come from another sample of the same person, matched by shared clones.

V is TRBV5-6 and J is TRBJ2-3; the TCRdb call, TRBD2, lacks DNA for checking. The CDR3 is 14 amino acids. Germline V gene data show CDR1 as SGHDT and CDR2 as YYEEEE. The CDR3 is CASSLVAAPDTQYF.

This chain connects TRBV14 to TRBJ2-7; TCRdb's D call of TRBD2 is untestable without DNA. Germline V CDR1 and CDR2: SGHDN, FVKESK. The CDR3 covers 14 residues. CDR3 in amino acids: CASSQRATSYEQYF.

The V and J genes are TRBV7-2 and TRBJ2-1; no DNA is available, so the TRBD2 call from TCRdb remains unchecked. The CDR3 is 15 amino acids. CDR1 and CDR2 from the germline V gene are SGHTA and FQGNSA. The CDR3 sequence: CASSNIAGGYNEQFF.

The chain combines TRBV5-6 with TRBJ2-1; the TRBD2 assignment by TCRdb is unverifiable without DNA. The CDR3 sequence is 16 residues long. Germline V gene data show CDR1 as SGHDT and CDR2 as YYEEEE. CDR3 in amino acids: CASSFTLAVTYNEQFF.

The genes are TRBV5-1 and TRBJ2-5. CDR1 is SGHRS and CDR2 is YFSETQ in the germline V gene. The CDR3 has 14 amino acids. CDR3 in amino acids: CASSSPDRGETQYF.

The CDR3 sequence: CSAIFRRSLDEQFF. This chain joins TRBV20-1 and TRBJ2-1. From germline, CDR1 is DFQATT and CDR2 SNEGSKA (reference sequence). This CDR3 comprises 14 residues.

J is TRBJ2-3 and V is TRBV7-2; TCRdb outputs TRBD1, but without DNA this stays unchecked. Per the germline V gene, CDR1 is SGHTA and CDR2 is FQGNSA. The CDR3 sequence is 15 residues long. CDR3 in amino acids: CASSPRPGRSDTQYF.

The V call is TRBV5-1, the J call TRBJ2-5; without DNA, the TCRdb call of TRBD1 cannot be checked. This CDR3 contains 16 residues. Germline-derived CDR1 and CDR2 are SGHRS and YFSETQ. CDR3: CASSLADRGAWETQYF.

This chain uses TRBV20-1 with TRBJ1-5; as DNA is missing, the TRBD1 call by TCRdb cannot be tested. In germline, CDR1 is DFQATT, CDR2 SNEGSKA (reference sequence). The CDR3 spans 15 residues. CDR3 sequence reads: CSATRGGASNQPQHF.

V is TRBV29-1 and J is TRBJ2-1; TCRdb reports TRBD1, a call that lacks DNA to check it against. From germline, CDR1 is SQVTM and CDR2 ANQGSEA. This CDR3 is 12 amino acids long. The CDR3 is CSSGRTENEQFF.

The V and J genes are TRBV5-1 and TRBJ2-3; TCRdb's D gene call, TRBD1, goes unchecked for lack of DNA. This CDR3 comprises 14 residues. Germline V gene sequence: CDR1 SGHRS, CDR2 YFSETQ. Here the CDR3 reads CASSSRLGEDTQYF.

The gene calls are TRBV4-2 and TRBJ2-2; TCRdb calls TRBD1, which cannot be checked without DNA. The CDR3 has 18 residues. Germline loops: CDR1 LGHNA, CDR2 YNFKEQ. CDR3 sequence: CASSQDLPGSIGTGELFF.

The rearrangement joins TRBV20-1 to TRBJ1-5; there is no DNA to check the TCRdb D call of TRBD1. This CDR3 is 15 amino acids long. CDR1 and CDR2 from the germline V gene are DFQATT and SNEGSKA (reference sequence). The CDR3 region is CSARDGTGEDQPQHF.

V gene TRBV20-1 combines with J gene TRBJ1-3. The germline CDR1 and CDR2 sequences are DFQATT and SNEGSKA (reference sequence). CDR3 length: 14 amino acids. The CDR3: CSARDRPSGNTIYF.

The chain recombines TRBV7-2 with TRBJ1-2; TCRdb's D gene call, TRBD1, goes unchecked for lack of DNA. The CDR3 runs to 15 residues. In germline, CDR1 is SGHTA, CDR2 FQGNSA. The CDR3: CASSLAGTGGLGYTF. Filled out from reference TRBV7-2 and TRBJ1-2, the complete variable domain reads GAGVSQSPSNKVTEKGKDVELRCDPISGHTALYWYRQSLGQGLEFLIYFQGNSAPDKSGLPSDRFSAERTGGSVSTLTIQRTQQEDSAVYLCASSLAGTGGLGYTFGSGTRLTVV.

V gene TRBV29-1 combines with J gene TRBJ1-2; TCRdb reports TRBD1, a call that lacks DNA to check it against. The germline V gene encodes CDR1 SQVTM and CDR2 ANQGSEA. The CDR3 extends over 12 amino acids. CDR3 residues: CSGRDSDYGYTF.

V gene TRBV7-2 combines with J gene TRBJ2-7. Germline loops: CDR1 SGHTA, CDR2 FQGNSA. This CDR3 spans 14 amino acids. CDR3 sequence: CASRTRRDSYEQYF.

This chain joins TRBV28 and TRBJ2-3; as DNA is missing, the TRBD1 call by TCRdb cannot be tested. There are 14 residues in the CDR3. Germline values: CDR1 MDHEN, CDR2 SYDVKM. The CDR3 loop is CASTPGLATDTQYF.

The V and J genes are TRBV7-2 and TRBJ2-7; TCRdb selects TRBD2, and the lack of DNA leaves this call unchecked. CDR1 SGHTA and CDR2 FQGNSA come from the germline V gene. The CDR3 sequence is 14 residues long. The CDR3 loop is CASSAGLEGLEQYF.

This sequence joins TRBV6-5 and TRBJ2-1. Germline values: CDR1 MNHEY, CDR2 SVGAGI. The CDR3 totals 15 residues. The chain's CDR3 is CASSSTTSSYNEQFF.

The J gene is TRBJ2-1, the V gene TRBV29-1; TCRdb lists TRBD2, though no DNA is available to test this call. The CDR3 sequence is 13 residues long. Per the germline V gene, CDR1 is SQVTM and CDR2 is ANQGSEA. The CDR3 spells CSVGGRAWDEQFF.

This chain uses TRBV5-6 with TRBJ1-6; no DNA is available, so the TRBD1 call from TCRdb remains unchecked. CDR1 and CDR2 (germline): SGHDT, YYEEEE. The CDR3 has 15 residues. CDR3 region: CASSGTGTVNSPLHF.